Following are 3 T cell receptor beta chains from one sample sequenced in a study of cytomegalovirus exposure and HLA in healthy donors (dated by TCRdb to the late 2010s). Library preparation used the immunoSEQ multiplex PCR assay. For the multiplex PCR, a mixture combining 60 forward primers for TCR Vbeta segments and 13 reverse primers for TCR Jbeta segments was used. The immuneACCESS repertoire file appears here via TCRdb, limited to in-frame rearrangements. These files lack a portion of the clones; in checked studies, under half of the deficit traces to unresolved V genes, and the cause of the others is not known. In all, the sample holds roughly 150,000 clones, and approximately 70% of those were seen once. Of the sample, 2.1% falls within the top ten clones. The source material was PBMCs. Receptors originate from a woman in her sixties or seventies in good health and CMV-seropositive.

CDR3 nucleotide sequence: TGTGCCAGCAGTGGTCGACAGGGGTACCAAGAGACCCAGTACTTC. Its protein product is CASSGRQGYQETQYF. The gene calls are TRBV6-1 and TRBJ2-5, with TRBD1 matching over 8 bases. Germline V gene data show CDR1 as MNHNS and CDR2 as SASEGT. V was clipped by 4 bases and J by 0 bases; unmatched bases: 4. The CDR3 totals 15 residues.

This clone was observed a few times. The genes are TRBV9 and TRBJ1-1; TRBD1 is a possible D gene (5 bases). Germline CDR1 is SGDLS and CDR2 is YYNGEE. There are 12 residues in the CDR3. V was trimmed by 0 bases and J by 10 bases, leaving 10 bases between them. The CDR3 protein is CASSVEGQGAFF. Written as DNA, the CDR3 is TGTGCCAGCAGCGTAGAAGGGCAGGGAGCTTTCTTT.

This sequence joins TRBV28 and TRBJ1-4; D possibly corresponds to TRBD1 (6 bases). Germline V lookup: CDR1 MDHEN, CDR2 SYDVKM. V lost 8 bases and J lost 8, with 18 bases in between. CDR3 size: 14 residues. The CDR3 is CASGRKQGREKLFF. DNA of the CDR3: TGTGCCAGCGGTCGAAAACAGGGACGGGAAAAACTGTTTTTT.